This T cell receptor beta chain was obtained from a study of shared clonotypes between healthy human individuals. Study details: Donors consisted of a couple of women and a few men between 18 and 49. Overall study results and limits: Incomplete sequencing of sorted subsets was indicated by rarefaction despite large depth. Compared with memory subsets, naive subsets generally had larger estimated richness.

On this clone itself: What it recognizes is unknown.

V lost 11 bases and J 4 bases, leaving 14 bases between the germline ends. CDR1 MDHEN and CDR2 SYDVKM come from the germline V gene. The CDR3 spans 12 residues. Produced via immunoSEQ multiplex PCR; TCRdb's table is partial and in-frame only. The sample records roughly 1,800,000 clones, just under 95% being singletons. Terminally differentiated effector memory CD45RA+ cells were left out of the naive CD8 fraction, which was CD45RO-negative and positively selected for CCR7. The sequence derives from a man aged 18 to 30 in good health. The sample comprised naive CD8+ T cells sorted from blood. The chain links TRBV28 to TRBJ1-1, with D possibly matching TRBD1 (6 bases). In DNA, the CDR3 is TGTGCCTCCAAGGGGGGAGTCACTGAAGCTTTCTTT. Translating it yields CASKGGVTEAFF.